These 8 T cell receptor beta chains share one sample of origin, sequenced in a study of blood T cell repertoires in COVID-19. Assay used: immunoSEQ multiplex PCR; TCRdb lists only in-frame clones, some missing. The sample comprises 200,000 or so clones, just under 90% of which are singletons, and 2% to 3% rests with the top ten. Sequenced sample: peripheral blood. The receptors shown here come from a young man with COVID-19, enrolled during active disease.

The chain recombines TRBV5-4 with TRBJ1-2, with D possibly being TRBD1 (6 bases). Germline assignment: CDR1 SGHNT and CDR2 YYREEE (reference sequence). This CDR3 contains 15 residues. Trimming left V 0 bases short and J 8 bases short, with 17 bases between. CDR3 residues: CASSLDPGGGGGYTF. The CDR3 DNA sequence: TGTGCCAGCAGCTTGGATCCCGGGGGGGGCGGGGGCTACACCTTC.

The CDR3 DNA reads TGTGCCAGCAGCGTAGACCCTGACAGGGGAGAGACCCAGTACTTC. Translation: CASSVDPDRGETQYF. The chain combines TRBV9 with TRBJ2-5; the match to TRBD1 covers 8 bases. Germline V gene lookup returns CDR1 SGDLS and CDR2 YYNGEE. This CDR3 has 15 amino acids. With 0 bases clipped from V and 4 bases from J, the junction kept 5 bases outside the gene matches.

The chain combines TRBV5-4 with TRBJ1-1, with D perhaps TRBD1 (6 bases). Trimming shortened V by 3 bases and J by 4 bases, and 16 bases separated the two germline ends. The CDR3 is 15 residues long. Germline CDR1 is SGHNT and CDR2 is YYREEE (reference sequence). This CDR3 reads CASSSWTDWPTEAFF. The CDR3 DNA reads TGTGCCAGCAGCTCCTGGACAGATTGGCCCACTGAAGCTTTCTTT. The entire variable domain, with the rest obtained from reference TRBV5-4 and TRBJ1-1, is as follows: ETGVTQSPTHLIKTRGQQVTLRCSSQSGHNTVSWYQQALGQGPQFIFQYYREEENGRGNFPPRFSGLQFPNYSSELNVNALELDDSALYLCASSSWTDWPTEAFFGQGTRLTVV.

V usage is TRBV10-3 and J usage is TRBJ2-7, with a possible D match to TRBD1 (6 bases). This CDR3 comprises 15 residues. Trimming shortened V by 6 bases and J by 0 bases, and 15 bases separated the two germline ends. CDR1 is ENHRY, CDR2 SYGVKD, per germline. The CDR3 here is CAISERGSTSYEQYF. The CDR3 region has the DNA TGTGCCATCAGCGAGAGGGGGTCCACCTCCTACGAGCAGTACTTC.

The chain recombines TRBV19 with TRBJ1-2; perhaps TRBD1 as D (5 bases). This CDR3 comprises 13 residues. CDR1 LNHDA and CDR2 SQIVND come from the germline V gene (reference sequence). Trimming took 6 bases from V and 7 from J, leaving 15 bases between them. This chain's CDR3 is CASSRYQGSGYTF. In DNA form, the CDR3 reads TGTGCCAGTAGCAGATATCAGGGCTCTGGCTACACCTTC.

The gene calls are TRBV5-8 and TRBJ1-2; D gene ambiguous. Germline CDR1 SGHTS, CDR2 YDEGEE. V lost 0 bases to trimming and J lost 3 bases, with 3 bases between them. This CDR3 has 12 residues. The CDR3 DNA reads TGTGCCAGCAGCTTGGCAGACTATGGCTACACCTTC. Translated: CASSLADYGYTF.

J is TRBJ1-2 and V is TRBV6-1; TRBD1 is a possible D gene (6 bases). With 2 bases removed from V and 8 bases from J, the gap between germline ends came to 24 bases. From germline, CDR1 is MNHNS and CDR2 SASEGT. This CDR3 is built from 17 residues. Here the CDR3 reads CASSEWRQAVLDKGYTF. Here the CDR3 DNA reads TGTGCCAGCAGTGAATGGCGACAGGCGGTATTAGATAAGGGCTACACCTTC.

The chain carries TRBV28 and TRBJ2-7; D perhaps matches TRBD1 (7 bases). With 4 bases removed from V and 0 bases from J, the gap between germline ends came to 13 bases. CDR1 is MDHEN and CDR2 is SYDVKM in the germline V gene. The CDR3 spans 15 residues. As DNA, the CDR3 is TGTGCCAGCAGTTCGGGGGACAGCCACTCCTACGAGCAGTACTTC. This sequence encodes CASSSGDSHSYEQYF.